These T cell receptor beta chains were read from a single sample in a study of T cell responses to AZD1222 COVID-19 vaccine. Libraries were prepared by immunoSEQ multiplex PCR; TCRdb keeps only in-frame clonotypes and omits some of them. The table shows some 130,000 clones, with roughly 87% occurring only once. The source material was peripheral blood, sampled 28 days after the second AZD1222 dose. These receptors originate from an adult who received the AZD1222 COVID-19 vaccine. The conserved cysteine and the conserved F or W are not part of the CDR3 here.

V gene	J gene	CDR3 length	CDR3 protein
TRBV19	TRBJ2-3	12	ASSMQHNTDTQY
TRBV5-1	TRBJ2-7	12	ASSLQTGPGEQY
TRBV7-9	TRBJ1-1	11	ASSTWGGTEAF
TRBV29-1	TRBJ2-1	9	SVGTYNEQF
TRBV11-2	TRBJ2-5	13	ASSFIGSLGETQY
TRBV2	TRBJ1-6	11	ASSETGMRPLH
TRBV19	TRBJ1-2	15	ASRIGNRRDRNYGYT
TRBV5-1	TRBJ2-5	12	ASSLASGQETQY
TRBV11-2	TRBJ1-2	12	ASSSRTGLYGYT
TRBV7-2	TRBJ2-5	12	ASSLEAGRETQY
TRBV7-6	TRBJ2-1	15	ASSSTSGPHSYNEQF
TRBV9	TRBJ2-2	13	ASSVDPTSTGELF
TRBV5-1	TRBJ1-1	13	ASSPVGGLSTEAF
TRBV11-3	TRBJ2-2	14	ASSLRLAGDTGELF
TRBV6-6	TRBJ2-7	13	ASSYSGGNSYEQY
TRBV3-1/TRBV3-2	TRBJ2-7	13	ASSQNEGLSYEQY
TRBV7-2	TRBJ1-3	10	ASSFSGNTIY
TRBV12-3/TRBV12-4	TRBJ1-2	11	ASSFGSLDGYT
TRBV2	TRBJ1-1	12	ASSEGLGVTEAF
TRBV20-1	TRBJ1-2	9	SATRPAGYT
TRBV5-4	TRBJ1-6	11	ASSLPDNSPLH
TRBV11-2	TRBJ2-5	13	ASSLARDRQETQY
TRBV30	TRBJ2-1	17	AWGVRHLAGGPSYNEQF
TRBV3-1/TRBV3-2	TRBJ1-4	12	ASSQRATNEKLF
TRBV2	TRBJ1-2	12	ASSTQGFSYGYT
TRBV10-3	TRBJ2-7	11	AMGIDESGEQY
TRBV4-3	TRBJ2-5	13	ASSQVWDSQETQY
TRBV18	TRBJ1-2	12	ASSPPGSNYGYT
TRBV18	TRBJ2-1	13	ASSPWDRRNNEQF
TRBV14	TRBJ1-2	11	ASSQEEGYGYT
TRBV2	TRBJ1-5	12	ASSGQGSDQPQH
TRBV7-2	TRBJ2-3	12	ASSFLLDTDTQY
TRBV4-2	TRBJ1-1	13	ASSQVWGRRTEAF
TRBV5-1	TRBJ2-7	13	ASSLEEWASYEQY
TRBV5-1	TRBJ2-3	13	ASRYTGGETDTQY
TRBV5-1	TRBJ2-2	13	ASSSRTGGTGELF
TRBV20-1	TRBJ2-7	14	SASRPPYTNSYEQY
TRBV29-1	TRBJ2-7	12	SVLRGTGTYEQY
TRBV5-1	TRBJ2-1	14	ASSLIQGRDDNEQF
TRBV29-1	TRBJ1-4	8	SGGNEKLF
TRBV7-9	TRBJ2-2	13	ASSSRSLNTGELF
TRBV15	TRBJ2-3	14	ATSREAATRGDTQY
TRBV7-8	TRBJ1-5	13	ASSLAPGSNQPQH
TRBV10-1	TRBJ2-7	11	ASSAGPAHEQY
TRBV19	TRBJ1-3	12	ASTYGGNGNTIY
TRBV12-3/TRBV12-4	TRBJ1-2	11	ASSFKGAGGYT
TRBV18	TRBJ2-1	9	ASSPGTGIF
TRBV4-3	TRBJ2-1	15	ASSQDWDRGGGGEQF
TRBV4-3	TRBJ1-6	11	ASSPGTNSPLH
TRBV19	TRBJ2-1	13	ASSLAGSSYNEQF
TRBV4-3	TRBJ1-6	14	ASSQDRNSYNSPLH